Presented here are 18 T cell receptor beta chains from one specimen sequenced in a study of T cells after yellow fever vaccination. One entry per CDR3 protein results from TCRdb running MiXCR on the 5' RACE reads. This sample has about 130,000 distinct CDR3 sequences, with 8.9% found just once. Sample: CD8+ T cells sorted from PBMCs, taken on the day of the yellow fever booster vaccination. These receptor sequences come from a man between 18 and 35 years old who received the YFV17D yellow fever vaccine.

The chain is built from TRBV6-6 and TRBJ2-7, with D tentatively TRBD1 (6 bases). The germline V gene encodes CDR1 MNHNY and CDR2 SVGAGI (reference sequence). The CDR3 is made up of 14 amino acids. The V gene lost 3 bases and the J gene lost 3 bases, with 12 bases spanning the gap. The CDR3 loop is CASSYRQDLYEQYF. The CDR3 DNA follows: TGTGCCAGCAGTTATCGACAGGACCTCTACGAGCAGTACTTC.

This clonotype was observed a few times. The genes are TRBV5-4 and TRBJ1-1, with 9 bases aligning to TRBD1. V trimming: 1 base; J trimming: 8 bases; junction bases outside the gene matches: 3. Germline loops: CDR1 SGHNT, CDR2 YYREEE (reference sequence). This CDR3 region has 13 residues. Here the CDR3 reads CASSLTGGREAFF. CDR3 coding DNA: TGTGCCAGCAGCTTGACAGGGGGCCGGGAAGCTTTCTTT. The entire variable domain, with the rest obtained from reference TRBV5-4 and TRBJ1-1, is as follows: ETGVTQSPTHLIKTRGQQVTLRCSSQSGHNTVSWYQQALGQGPQFIFQYYREEENGRGNFPPRFSGLQFPNYSSELNVNALELDDSALYLCASSLTGGREAFFGQGTRLTVV.

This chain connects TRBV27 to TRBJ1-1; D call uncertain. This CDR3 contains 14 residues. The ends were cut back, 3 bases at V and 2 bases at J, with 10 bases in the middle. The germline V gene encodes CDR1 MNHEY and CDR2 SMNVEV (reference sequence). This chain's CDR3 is CASSLWQSNTEAFF. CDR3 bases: TGTGCCAGCAGTTTGTGGCAGTCTAACACTGAAGCTTTCTTT.

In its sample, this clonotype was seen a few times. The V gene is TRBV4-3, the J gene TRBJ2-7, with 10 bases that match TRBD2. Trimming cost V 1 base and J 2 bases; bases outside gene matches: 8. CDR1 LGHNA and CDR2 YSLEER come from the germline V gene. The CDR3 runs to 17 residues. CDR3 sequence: CASSQVLAGDLPYEQYF. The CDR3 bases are TGCGCCAGCAGCCAAGTCCTAGCGGGGGACCTCCCCTACGAGCAGTACTTC.

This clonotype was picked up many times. CDR3 protein: CASSLNQVTDTQYF. The DNA for the CDR3 is TGTGCCAGCAGCTTAAACCAGGTGACAGATACGCAGTATTTT. The rearrangement uses TRBV7-9 and TRBJ2-3; D not certain. V was pared by 2 bases and J by 3 bases, with 9 bases between. This CDR3 comprises 14 residues. CDR1 is SEHNR, CDR2 FQNEAQ, per germline (reference sequence).

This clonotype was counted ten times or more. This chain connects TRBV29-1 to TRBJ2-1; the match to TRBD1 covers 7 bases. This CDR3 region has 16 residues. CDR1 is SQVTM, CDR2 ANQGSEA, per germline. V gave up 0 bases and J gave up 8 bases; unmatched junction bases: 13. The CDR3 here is CSVEDLRDRVIDEQFF. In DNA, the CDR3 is TGCAGCGTTGAAGATCTTAGAGACAGGGTGATCGATGAGCAGTTCTTC.

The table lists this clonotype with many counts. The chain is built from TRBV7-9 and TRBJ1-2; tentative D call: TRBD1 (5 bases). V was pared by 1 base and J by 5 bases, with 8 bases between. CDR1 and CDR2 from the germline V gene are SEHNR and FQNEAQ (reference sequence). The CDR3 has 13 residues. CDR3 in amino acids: CASSLGQSYGYTF. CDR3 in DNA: TGTGCCAGCAGCTTAGGACAGTCGTATGGCTACACCTTC. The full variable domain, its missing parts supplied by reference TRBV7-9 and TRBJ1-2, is DTGVSQNPRHKITKRGQNVTFRCDPISEHNRLYWYRQTLGQGPEFLTYFQNEAQLEKSRLLSDRFSAERPKGSFSTLEIQRTEQGDSAMYLCASSLGQSYGYTFGSGTRLTVV.

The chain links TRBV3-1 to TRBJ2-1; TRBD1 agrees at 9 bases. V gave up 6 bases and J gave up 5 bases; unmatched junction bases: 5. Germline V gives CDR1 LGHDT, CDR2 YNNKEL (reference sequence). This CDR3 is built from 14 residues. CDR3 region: CASRRDRADNEQFF. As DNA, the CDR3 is TGTGCCAGCAGACGGGACAGGGCAGACAATGAGCAGTTCTTC.

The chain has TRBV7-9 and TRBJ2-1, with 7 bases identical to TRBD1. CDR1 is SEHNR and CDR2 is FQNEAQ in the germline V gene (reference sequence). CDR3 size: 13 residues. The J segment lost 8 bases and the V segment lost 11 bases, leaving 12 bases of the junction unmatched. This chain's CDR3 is CAARGGKAYEQFF. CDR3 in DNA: TGTGCCGCACGAGGGGGCAAAGCTTATGAGCAGTTCTTC.

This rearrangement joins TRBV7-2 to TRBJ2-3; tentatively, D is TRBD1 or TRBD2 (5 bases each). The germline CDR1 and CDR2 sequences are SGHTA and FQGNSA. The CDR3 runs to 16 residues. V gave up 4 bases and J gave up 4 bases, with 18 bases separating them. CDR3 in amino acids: CASSSRRGVDPDTQYF. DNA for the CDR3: TGTGCCAGCAGCTCCCGTCGAGGGGTAGATCCAGATACGCAGTATTTT. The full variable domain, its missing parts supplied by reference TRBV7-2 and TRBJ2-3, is GAGVSQSPSNKVTEKGKDVELRCDPISGHTALYWYRQSLGQGLEFLIYFQGNSAPDKSGLPSDRFSAERTGGSVSTLTIQRTQQEDSAVYLCASSSRRGVDPDTQYFGPGTRLTVL.

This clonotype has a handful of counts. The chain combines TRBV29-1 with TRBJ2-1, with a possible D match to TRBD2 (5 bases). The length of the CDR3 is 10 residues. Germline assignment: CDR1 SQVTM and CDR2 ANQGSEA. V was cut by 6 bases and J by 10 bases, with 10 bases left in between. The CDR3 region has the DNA TGCAGCGTGGGGAGAAACGAGCAGTTCTTC. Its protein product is CSVGRNEQFF.

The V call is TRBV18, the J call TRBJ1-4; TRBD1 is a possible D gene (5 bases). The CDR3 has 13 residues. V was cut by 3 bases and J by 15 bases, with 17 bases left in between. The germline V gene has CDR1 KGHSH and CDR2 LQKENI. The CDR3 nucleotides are TGTGCCAGCTCACCGCGTCAGGACAAGGAAGTGTTTTTT. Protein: CASSPRQDKEVFF.

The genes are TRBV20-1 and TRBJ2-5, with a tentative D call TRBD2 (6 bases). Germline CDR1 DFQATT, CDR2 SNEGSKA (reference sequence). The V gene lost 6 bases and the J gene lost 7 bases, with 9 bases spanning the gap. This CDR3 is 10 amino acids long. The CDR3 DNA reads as TGCAGTGCCATCGGGGGGACCCAGTACTTC. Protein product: CSAIGGTQYF.

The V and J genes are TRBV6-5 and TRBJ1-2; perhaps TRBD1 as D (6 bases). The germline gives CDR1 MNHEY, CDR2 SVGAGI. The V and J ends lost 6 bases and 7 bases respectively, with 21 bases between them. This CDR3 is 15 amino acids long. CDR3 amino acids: CASSLSYRALGGYTF. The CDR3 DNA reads TGTGCCAGCAGCCTTTCCTACAGGGCCCTCGGTGGCTACACCTTC.

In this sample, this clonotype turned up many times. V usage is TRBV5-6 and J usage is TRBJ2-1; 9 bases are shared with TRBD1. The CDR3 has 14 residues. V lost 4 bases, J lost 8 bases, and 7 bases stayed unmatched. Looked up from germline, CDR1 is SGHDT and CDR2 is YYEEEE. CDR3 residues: CASSTGQGYDEQFF. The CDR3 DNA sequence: TGTGCCAGCAGCACCGGACAGGGGTACGATGAGCAGTTCTTC.

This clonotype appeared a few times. The chain's CDR3 is CSASRDRGLYNEQFF. The CDR3 DNA reads TGCAGTGCTAGCAGGGACAGGGGACTATACAATGAGCAGTTCTTC. The rearrangement joins TRBV20-1 to TRBJ2-1; TRBD1 aligns across 10 bases. The CDR3 extends over 15 amino acids. The germline gives CDR1 DFQATT, CDR2 SNEGSKA (reference sequence). The ends lost 3 bases at V and 4 bases at J; junction bases unmatched: 6.

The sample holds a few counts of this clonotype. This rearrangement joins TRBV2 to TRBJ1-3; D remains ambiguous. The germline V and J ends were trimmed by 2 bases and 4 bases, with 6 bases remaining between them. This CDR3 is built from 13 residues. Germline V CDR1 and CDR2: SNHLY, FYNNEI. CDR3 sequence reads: CASSELDGNTIYF. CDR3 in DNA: TGTGCCAGCAGTGAATTGGACGGAAACACCATATATTTT.

CDR3 sequence: CASSLGLSGANVLTF. The CDR3 nucleotides read TGTGCCAGCAGTTTAGGTCTATCCGGGGCCAACGTCCTGACTTTC. The chain carries TRBV12-3 or TRBV12-4 and TRBJ2-6, with D uncertain. The CDR3 extends over 15 amino acids. The V gene lost 1 base and the J gene lost 4 bases, with 8 bases spanning the gap.